This entry features one T cell receptor beta chain sequence. Antigen unknown. The data were obtained in a study of identical twins. Study-wide results and limits: Out-of-frame alpha sequences common to twins exhibited a surplus of low generation probability.

Germline V gene lookup returns CDR1 LNHNV and CDR2 YYDKDF (reference sequence). Losses at the gene ends were 0 bases for V and 6 bases for J; bases not matched to a gene: 5. The length of the CDR3 is 15 residues. TCRdb independently ran MiXCR on the 5' RACE reads; one entry per CDR3 protein. This sample has 550,000 to 700,000 distinct CDR3 sequences, with 21% found just once. The data were also submitted as part of a second study, on T cells expressing NK-cell markers. Per that study: One of the eight sequenced donors was seronegative, whereas the other seven were HCMV-seropositive.

The sequencing sample was made of PBMCs. This TCR was sampled from a woman between 18 and 30 years old in good health. The chain uses TRBV15 and TRBJ2-1, with 7 nucleotides matching TRBD2. Written as DNA, the CDR3 is TGTGCCACCAGCAGAGACTGGGGGGGGGGCAATGAGCAGTTCTTC. Its protein is CATSRDWGGGNEQFF.